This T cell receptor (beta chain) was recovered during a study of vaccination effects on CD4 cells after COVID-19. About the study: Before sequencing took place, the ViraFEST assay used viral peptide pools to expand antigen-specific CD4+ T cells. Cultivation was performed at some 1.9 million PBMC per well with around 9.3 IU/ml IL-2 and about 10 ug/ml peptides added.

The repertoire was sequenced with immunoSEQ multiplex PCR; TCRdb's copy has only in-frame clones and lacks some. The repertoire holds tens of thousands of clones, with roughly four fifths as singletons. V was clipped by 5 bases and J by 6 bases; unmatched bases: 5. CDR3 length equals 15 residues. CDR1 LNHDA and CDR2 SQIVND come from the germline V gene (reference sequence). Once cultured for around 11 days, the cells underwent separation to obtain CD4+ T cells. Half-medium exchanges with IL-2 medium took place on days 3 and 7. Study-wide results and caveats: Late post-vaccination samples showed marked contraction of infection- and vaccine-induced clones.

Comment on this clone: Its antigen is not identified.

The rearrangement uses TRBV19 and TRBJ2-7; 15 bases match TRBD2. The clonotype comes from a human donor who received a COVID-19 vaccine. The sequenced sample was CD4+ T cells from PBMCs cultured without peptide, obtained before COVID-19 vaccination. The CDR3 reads CASSAGLAGGGEQYF. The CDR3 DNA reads TGTGCCAGTAGTGCGGGACTAGCGGGGGGCGGCGAGCAGTACTTC.